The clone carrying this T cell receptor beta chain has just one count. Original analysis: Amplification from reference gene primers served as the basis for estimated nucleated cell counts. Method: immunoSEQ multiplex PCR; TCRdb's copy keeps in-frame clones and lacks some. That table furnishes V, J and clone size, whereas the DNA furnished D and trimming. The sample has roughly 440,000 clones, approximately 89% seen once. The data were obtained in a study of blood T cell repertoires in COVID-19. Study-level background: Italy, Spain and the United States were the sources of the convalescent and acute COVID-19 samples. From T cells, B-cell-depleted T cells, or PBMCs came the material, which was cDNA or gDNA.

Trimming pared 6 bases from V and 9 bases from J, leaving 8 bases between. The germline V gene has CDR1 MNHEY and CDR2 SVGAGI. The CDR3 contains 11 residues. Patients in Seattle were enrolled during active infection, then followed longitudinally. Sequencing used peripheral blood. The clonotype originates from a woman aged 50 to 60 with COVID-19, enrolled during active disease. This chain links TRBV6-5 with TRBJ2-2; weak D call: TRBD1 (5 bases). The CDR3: CASSQGRELFF. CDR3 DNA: TGTGCCAGCAGCCAGGGAAGGGAGCTGTTTTTT.